Listed below are T cell receptor beta chains from one sample, sequenced in a study of CXCR3-negative and CXCR3-positive naive CD8 T cells. TCRdb reanalyzed the 5' RACE reads and collapses them to one entry per CDR3 protein, without DNA. The specimen's table records roughly 140,000 distinct CDR3 sequences. Sequenced input: naive CXCR3+ CD8+ T cells from blood. The receptor source for this set is a human donor in good health. Some clones in this sample may be carry-over from other donors' samples. The CDR3 runs from the conserved cysteine through the conserved F or W. Fields, in order: J gene, V gene, CDR3 length, CDR3 protein.

J gene: TRBJ1-2
V gene: TRBV4-2
CDR3 length: 14
CDR3 protein: CASSPEGQGNGYTF

J gene: TRBJ2-7
V gene: TRBV4-2
CDR3 length: 16
CDR3 protein: CASSPTGSPNFDEQYF

J gene: TRBJ2-7
V gene: TRBV29-1
CDR3 length: 14
CDR3 protein: CSVEGGYSSYEQYF

J gene: TRBJ1-2
V gene: TRBV5-1
CDR3 length: 14
CDR3 protein: CASSLWRTNYGYTF

J gene: TRBJ2-1
V gene: TRBV29-1
CDR3 length: 11
CDR3 protein: CSVGVTGEQFF

J gene: TRBJ2-7
V gene: TRBV7-9
CDR3 length: 13
CDR3 protein: CASSPDSAYEQYF

J gene: TRBJ2-7
V gene: TRBV6-6
CDR3 length: 15
CDR3 protein: CASTGGSGSSYEQYF

J gene: TRBJ2-1
V gene: TRBV11-1
CDR3 length: 15
CDR3 protein: CASSPPGLAAHEQFF

J gene: TRBJ2-7
V gene: TRBV29-1
CDR3 length: 15
CDR3 protein: CSVEAREGLSYEQYF

J gene: TRBJ2-2
V gene: TRBV3-1
CDR3 length: 12
CDR3 protein: CASSALSGELFF